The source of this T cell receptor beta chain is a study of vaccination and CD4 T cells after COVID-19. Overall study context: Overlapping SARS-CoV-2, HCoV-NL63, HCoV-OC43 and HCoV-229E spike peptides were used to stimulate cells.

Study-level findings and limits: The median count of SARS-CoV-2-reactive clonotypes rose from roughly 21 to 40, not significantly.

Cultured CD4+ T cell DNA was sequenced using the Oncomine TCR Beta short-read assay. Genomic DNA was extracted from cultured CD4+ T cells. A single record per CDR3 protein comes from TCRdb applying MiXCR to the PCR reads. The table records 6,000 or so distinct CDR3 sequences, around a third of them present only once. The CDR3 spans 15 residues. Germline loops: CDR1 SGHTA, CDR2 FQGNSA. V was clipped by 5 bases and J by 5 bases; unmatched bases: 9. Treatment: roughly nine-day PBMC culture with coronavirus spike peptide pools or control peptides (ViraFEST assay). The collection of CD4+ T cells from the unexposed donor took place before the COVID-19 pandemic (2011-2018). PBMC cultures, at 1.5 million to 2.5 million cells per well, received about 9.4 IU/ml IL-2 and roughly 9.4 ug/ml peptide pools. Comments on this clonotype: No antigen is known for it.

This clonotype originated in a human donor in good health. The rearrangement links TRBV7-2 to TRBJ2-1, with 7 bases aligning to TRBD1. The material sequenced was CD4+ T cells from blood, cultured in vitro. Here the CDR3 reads CASSQTGFKDNEQFF. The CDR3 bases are TGTGCCAGCAGCCAGACAGGGTTTAAGGACAATGAGCAGTTCTTC.